The 17 T cell receptor beta chains below all came from one sample that was sequenced in a study of cytomegalovirus exposure and HLA in healthy donors. 60 Vbeta and 13 Jbeta primers were used in PCR. The data were produced by immunoSEQ multiplex PCR, yet TCRdb's version contains in-frame clones alone and is incomplete. Among about 120,000 clones listed, about three fifths were seen once. Sequencing was done on a sample of PBMCs. The receptors stem from a man aged 40-55 years in good health and CMV-seropositive.

This rearrangement joins TRBV5-1 to TRBJ2-2; tentative D call: TRBD1 (6 bases). The CDR3 has 13 residues. Germline CDR1 reads SGHRS; CDR2 reads YFSETQ. Trimming pared 4 bases from V and 7 bases from J, leaving 11 bases between. CDR3 DNA sequence: TGCGCCAGCAGCGTGACAGGTATCGGGGAGCTGTTTTTT. This gives the protein CASSVTGIGELFF.

The V gene is TRBV5-1, the J gene TRBJ1-1; D is possibly TRBD1 (5 bases). CDR3 length: 14 residues. The germline V gene encodes CDR1 SGHRS and CDR2 YFSETQ. With 4 bases removed from V and 4 bases from J, the gap between germline ends came to 14 bases. The CDR3 nucleotides read TGCGCCAGCAGCCTCCGGGGGGAGATCACTGAAGCTTTCTTT. Its translation is CASSLRGEITEAFF. Together with reference TRBV5-1 and TRBJ1-1, the CDR3 gives the full variable domain: KAGVTQTPRYLIKTRGQQVTLSCSPISGHRSVSWYQQTPGQGLQFLFEYFSETQRNKGNFPGRFSGRQFSNSRSEMNVSTLELGDSALYLCASSLRGEITEAFFGQGTRLTVV.

This clone has a handful of counts. This rearrangement joins TRBV13 to TRBJ2-7; D is possibly TRBD1 (8 bases). The V end lost 5 bases, the J end lost 3 bases, and 17 bases lay between the germline ends. Per the germline V gene, CDR1 is PRHDT and CDR2 is FYEKMQ (reference sequence). The CDR3 contains 15 residues. In DNA form, the CDR3 reads TGTGCCAGCAGCCCCCAGGGGGCGGGGGACTACGAGCAGTACTTC. Its translation is CASSPQGAGDYEQYF.

This clone appeared a single time. The chain links TRBV5-1 to TRBJ2-5, with 7 bases fitting TRBD1. This CDR3 is 15 amino acids long. After removal of 5 bases from V and 5 bases from J, the junction contained 12 bases not matched to a gene. Germline V gene sequence: CDR1 SGHRS, CDR2 YFSETQ. CDR3 in amino acids: CASSTGAPTGETQYF. CDR3 nucleotide sequence: TGCGCCAGCAGTACAGGGGCCCCCACGGGGGAGACCCAGTACTTC.

The CDR3 spells CSVAGSGGTDTQYF. CDR3 coding DNA: TGCAGCGTTGCCGGTAGCGGGGGCACAGATACGCAGTATTTT. The chain joins TRBV29-1 to TRBJ2-3; 8 nucleotides align to TRBD2. The CDR3 totals 14 residues. V lost 4 bases and J lost 1; bases outside the gene matches: 4. Germline CDR1 and CDR2: SQVTM and ANQGSEA.

The chain couples TRBV21-1 to TRBJ1-1; the D call in the table, TRBD1, was not verified against the DNA. TRBV21-1 is flagged as a pseudogene. This CDR3 comprises 16 residues. This chain's CDR3 is CASRKRRDRGTTEAFF. CDR3 nucleotide sequence: TGTGCCAGCAGAAAGCGACGAGACAGGGGGACCACTGAAGCTTTCTTT.

The chain joins TRBV7-2 to TRBJ2-3; possibly TRBD2 for D (5 bases). V dropped 8 bases and J dropped 2 bases, with 14 bases sitting between them. CDR3 length equals 14 residues. The germline V gene has CDR1 SGHTA and CDR2 FQGNSA. The CDR3 region has the DNA TGTGCCAGCGGATCCGGACTCATCACAGATACGCAGTATTTT. Translation gives CASGSGLITDTQYF.

This chain uses TRBV6-1 with TRBJ1-2; TRBD1 matches at 7 bases. This CDR3 has 17 amino acids. The trim removed 0 bases at V and 4 bases at J, leaving 11 bases unmatched. Germline V gene lookup returns CDR1 MNHNS and CDR2 SASEGT. This chain's CDR3 is CASSEALRADRAYGYTF. The CDR3 bases are TGTGCCAGCAGTGAAGCGCTTCGAGCAGACAGGGCCTATGGCTACACCTTC.

This clone has more than one count but fewer than ten. The chain is built from TRBV7-9 and TRBJ2-3; 10 nucleotides line up with TRBD2. The V and J ends lost 8 bases and 6 bases, in that order; junction bases with no gene match: 5. This CDR3 spans 13 amino acids. In germline, CDR1 is SEHNR, CDR2 FQNEAQ (reference sequence). The CDR3 loop reads CASSQRGGDTQYF. The CDR3 DNA is TGTGCCAGCTCTCAGCGGGGGGGCGATACGCAGTATTTT.

The rearrangement joins TRBV25-1 to TRBJ2-1, with 7 bases aligning to TRBD1. Germline loops: CDR1 MGHDK, CDR2 SYGVNS. The length of the CDR3 is 15 residues. Trimming took 3 bases from V and 7 from J; bases not matched to a gene: 9. In nucleotides, the CDR3 is TGTGCCAGCAGTGAGAGATCCGGGACAGAGAATGAGCAGTTCTTC. It is translated as CASSERSGTENEQFF.

This clone appeared a few times. This chain joins TRBV19 and TRBJ2-7; the match to TRBD2 covers 7 bases. The germline V gene encodes CDR1 LNHDA and CDR2 SQIVND (reference sequence). The CDR3 spans 15 residues. V dropped 1 base and J dropped 1; count of bases not matched to a gene: 4. The CDR3 nucleotides are TGTGCCAGTAGTATAGGCGGGAGTGGGTCCTACGAGCAGTACTTC. This codes for CASSIGGSGSYEQYF.

The genes are TRBV5-1 and TRBJ2-7; D remains unclear. V gave up 2 bases and J gave up 0 bases, with 9 bases separating them. CDR3 size: 14 residues. Germline lookup yields CDR1 SGHRS and CDR2 YFSETQ. CDR3 DNA sequence: TGCGCCAGCAGCTTCACCCTAGACTCCTACGAGCAGTACTTC. Amino acid sequence: CASSFTLDSYEQYF.

The chain uses TRBV18 and TRBJ1-1, with 9 nucleotides matching TRBD1. V lost 3 bases and J lost 4; bases outside the gene matches: 9. Germline V CDR1 and CDR2: KGHSH, LQKENI. This CDR3 has 16 residues. CDR3 amino acids: CASSPLDRGGFTEAFF. CDR3 nucleotide sequence: TGTGCCAGCTCACCCCTGGACAGGGGCGGTTTCACTGAAGCTTTCTTT.

The rearrangement uses TRBV5-4 and TRBJ2-1, with 13 bases fitting TRBD2. This CDR3 is 18 amino acids long. CDR1 is SGHNT, CDR2 YYREEE, per germline (reference sequence). V trimming: 4 bases; J trimming: 7 bases; junction bases outside the gene matches: 14. Here the CDR3 DNA reads TGTGCCAGCAGCCCCCTCCGGACTAGCGGGAGAGGTGTAAATGAGCAGTTCTTC. It codes for CASSPLRTSGRGVNEQFF.

This chain uses TRBV11-1 with TRBJ1-2; no reliable D call. Trimming took off 2 bases at V and 5 bases at J, with 6 bases between the two ends. Germline V gene lookup returns CDR1 SGHAT and CDR2 FQDESV (reference sequence). CDR3 length: 12 residues. In DNA form, the CDR3 reads TGTGCCAGCAGCTTACGAGGGTATGGCTACACCTTC. Amino acids: CASSLRGYGYTF.

The V call is TRBV6-4, the J call TRBJ2-1; 7 bases line up with TRBD2. This CDR3 contains 15 residues. Germline CDR1 is MRHNA and CDR2 is SNTAGT. J was trimmed by 6 bases and V by 2 bases; bases with no gene match: 7. The CDR3 DNA reads TGTGCCAGCAGTGACGAGGTCTCTAGCGGCAATGAGCAGTTCTTC. Protein sequence: CASSDEVSSGNEQFF.

The V and J genes are TRBV7-9 and TRBJ1-2; D remains ambiguous. Germline V lookup: CDR1 SEHNR, CDR2 FQNEAQ (reference sequence). V lost 1 base and J 13 bases, leaving 10 bases between the germline ends. The CDR3 length is 11 residues. CDR3 sequence: CASSLEWRATF. The CDR3 nucleotides are TGTGCCAGCAGCTTAGAATGGAGAGCCACCTTC.